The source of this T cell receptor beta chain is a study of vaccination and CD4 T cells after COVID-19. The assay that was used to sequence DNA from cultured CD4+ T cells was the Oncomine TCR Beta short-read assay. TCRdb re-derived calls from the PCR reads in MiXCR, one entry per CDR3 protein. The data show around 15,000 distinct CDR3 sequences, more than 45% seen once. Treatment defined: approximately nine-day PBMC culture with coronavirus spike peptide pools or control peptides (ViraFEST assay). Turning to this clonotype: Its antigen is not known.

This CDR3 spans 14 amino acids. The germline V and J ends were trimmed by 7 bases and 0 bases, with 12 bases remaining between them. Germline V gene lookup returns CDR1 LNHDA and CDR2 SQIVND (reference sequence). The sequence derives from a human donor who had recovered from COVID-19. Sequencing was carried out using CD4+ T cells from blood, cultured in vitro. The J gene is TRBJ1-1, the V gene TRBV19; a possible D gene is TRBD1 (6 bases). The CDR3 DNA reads TGTGCCAGTACTCCGACAGGCCTGAACACTGAAGCTTTCTTT. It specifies CASTPTGLNTEAFF.